This T cell receptor beta chain was sequenced in a study of blood T cells in healthy people across ages. For the study at large: About one barcoded beta molecule per two T cells was the capture yield of template switching.

A second PCR of about 7 to 12 cycles used a sample-barcoded 5' primer and a J-beta primer mix. A single record per CDR3 protein comes from TCRdb applying MiXCR to the 5' RACE reads. The data show about 800,000 distinct CDR3 sequences, about 25% seen once. Study-level points and caveats: The fall in TCR beta diversity per million T cells was roughly linear with age.

The CDR3 totals 15 residues. Germline CDR1 MNHEY, CDR2 SMNVEV (reference sequence). Comment on this clonotype: Its antigen remains unidentified. One end of the junction does not line up with germline, which may come from a read error.

A further study also used this sample, focusing on T cells of mothers and their children. This second report adds: cDNA was synthesized from all extracted RNA at roughly 1.6 ug per reaction.

The sequenced material came from blood. This TCR was recovered from a boy younger than 18 in good health. V gene TRBV27 combines with J gene TRBJ2-7; weak D call: TRBD2 (6 bases). DNA of the CDR3: TGTGCCAGCAGTAGGAGGGGTCAGATGTCCTACGAGCAGCACTTC. This codes for CASSRRGQMSYEQHF.